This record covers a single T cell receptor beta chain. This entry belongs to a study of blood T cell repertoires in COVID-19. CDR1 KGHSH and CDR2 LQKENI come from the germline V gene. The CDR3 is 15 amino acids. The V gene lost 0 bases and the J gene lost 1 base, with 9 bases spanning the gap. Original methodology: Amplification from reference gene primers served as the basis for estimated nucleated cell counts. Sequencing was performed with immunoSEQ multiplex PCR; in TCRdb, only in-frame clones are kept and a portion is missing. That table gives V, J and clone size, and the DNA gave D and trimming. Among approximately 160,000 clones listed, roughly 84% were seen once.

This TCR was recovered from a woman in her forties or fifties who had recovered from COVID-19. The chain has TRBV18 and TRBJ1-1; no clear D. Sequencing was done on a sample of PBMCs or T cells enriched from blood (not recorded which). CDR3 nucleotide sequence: TGTGCCAGCTCACCACCGGCTCAGAAGAACACTGAAGCTTTCTTT. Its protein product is CASSPPAQKNTEAFF.